The rows below give T cell receptor beta chains drawn from one sample of a study of T-cell reconstitution after alpha-beta-depleted transplantation in children. TCRdb fed the PCR reads into MiXCR, producing one record per CDR3 protein. The table records about 540,000 distinct CDR3 sequences, over 25% of them present only once. The specimen was PBMCs, collected before TCRalphabeta/CD19-depleted stem cell transplant. The receptors were sampled from a boy in the first two years of life with Wiskott-Aldrich syndrome, due to receive a stem cell transplant. Each CDR3 is given with its conserved first and last residue. D genes are given only for firm matches. Where a row states a size, it is once, few, many or the class of an expanded clone; other rows omit it.

j_call d_call clone_size v_call cdr3_aa cdr3_nt
TRBJ2-2 TRBD2 NA TRBV5-1 CASSTQLAGGPAGELFF TGCGCCAGCAGCACCCAACTAGCGGGAGGGCCGGCCGGGGAGCTGTTTTTT
TRBJ2-1 NA few TRBV20-1 CSATGAPRYNEQFF TGCAGTGCTACAGGGGCGCCTAGGTACAATGAGCAGTTCTTC
TRBJ2-1 NA NA TRBV12-3/TRBV12-4 CASSLHWGAEQFF TGTGCCAGCAGTTTACACTGGGGGGCTGAGCAGTTCTTC
TRBJ1-2 NA NA TRBV24-1 CATSDSGVESYGYTF TGTGCCACCAGTGACTCAGGTGTCGAGAGCTATGGCTACACCTTC
TRBJ2-5 NA few TRBV10-2 CASSNRSLVGGTQYF TGCGCCAGCAGTAACCGTTCTCTTGTCGGCGGGACCCAGTACTTC
TRBJ2-1 TRBD1 once TRBV11-3 CASSDDRENNEQFF TGTGCCAGCAGCGATGACAGGGAAAACAATGAGCAGTTCTTC
TRBJ2-7 NA few TRBV20-1 CSAPVTSRLYEQYF TGCAGTGCTCCCGTGACTAGTCGACTATACGAGCAGTACTTC
TRBJ2-7 NA NA TRBV6-4 CASEPGSF TGTGCCAGCGAACCCGGGTCCTTC
TRBJ2-7 NA NA TRBV7-2 CASSPILALSYEQYF TGTGCCAGCAGCCCAATACTAGCCCTCTCCTACGAGCAGTACTTC
TRBJ2-1 TRBD2 NA TRBV5-1 CASSLMFRLAGGPGQFF TGCGCCAGCAGCTTGATGTTCCGCTTGGCGGGAGGGCCGGGGCAGTTCTTC
TRBJ2-6 NA few TRBV11-2 CASSLVSGVFSGANVLTF TGTGCCAGCAGCTTAGTCTCAGGGGTATTCTCTGGGGCCAACGTCCTGACTTTC
TRBJ2-2 NA few TRBV5-1 CASSLTGNSFKDTGELFF TGCGCCAGCAGCTTGACCGGGAACAGTTTTAAGGACACCGGGGAGCTGTTTTTT
TRBJ2-7 TRBD2 few TRBV12-3/TRBV12-4 CASSPSRSGRLEQYF TGTGCCAGCAGTCCCAGCAGAAGCGGGAGACTTGAGCAGTACTTC
TRBJ2-2 TRBD2 few TRBV5-1 CASSLTSDPGELFF TGCGCCAGCAGCCTGACTAGCGATCCCGGGGAGCTGTTTTTT
TRBJ2-5 TRBD2 NA TRBV5-1 CASNLLAGTVGETQYF TGCGCCAGCAACCTACTAGCGGGTACCGTCGGGGAGACCCAGTACTTC
TRBJ1-2 NA few TRBV5-1 CASSLERGAYGYTF TGCGCCAGCAGCTTGGAACGGGGCGCCTATGGCTACACCTTC
TRBJ2-1 TRBD2 few TRBV24-1 CATSDLGLAGSDEQFF TGTGCCACCAGTGACCTGGGACTAGCGGGAAGTGATGAGCAGTTCTTC
TRBJ2-1 TRBD2 NA TRBV28 CASSSAAGGPPEQFF TGTGCCAGCAGTTCTGCAGCGGGAGGGCCCCCTGAGCAGTTCTTC
TRBJ2-3 NA few TRBV5-1 CASSLRPHTDTQYF TGCGCCAGCAGCTTGAGACCCCACACAGATACGCAGTATTTT
TRBJ2-1 TRBD2 few TRBV9 CASSVLAGPNEQFF TGTGCCAGCAGCGTACTAGCGGGGCCCAATGAGCAGTTCTTC
TRBJ2-3 TRBD2 NA TRBV5-1 CASSPPGLGTDTQYF TGCGCCAGCAGCCCACCGGGACTAGGCACAGATACGCAGTATTTT
TRBJ1-2 NA NA TRBV27 CASSLGGPGYGYTF TGTGCCAGCAGTTTAGGGGGACCTGGCTATGGCTACACCTTC
TRBJ2-7 TRBD2 NA TRBV27 CASRNSGRAYEQYF TGTGCCAGCAGAAATAGCGGGAGGGCCTACGAGCAGTACTTC
TRBJ2-1 NA few TRBV3-1 CASSQGVQVNNEQFF TGTGCCAGCAGCCAAGGTGTACAGGTAAACAATGAGCAGTTCTTC
TRBJ1-2 TRBD1 NA TRBV28 CASRQDRGNGYTF TGTGCCAGCAGACAAGACAGGGGAAATGGCTACACCTTC
TRBJ2-1 NA few TRBV5-1 CASSLEAGVSYNEQFF TGCGCCAGCAGCTTGGAAGCAGGTGTCAGCTACAATGAGCAGTTCTTC
TRBJ2-2 TRBD2 NA TRBV12-3/TRBV12-4 CASGTSGGHTGELFF TGTGCCAGCGGAACTAGCGGGGGACACACCGGGGAGCTGTTTTTT
TRBJ2-7 NA few TRBV28 CASRVGVTYEQYF TGTGCCAGCCGTGTTGGCGTTACCTACGAGCAGTACTTC
TRBJ2-5 NA NA TRBV7-2 CASSPPYMAQYF TGTGCCAGCAGCCCCCCCTACATGGCCCAGTACTTC
TRBJ2-2 NA few TRBV5-1 CASSSSRPAGTNTGELFF TGCGCCAGCAGCTCCTCCCGACCAGCGGGTACGAACACCGGGGAGCTGTTTTTT
TRBJ2-2 NA few TRBV9 CASSVNGQLGELFF TGTGCCAGCAGCGTAAACGGACAGCTCGGGGAGCTGTTTTTT
TRBJ2-5 NA NA TRBV7-2 CASSLGALAAKETQYF TGTGCCAGCAGCTTAGGCGCGCTGGCAGCTAAAGAGACCCAGTACTTC
TRBJ2-2 NA NA TRBV7-3 CASSLTGIGVGELFF TGTGCCAGCAGCTTAACGGGAATAGGAGTCGGGGAGCTGTTTTTT
TRBJ1-2 NA NA TRBV12-3/TRBV12-4 CASSSLRGYTF TGTGCCAGCAGTTCTTTACGGGGCTACACCTTC
TRBJ1-2 TRBD1 few TRBV3-1 CASSQATGQGNGYTF TGTGCCAGCAGCCAAGCTACCGGACAGGGAAATGGCTACACCTTC
TRBJ2-7 NA NA TRBV29-1 CSVQGLSYEQYF TGCAGCGTTCAGGGACTCTCCTACGAGCAGTACTTC
TRBJ2-3 NA few TRBV15 CATSRDRSIGWDTQYF TGTGCCACCAGCAGAGATAGGAGTATCGGTTGGGATACGCAGTATTTT
TRBJ1-3 NA NA TRBV20-1 CSAHLVTGLSGNTIYF TGCAGTGCTCACTTAGTGACCGGACTCTCTGGAAACACCATATATTTT
TRBJ1-6 NA few TRBV12-3/TRBV12-4 CASSYVTGILSHSPLHF TGTGCCAGCAGTTACGTCACAGGGATCCTCAGTCATTCACCCCTCCACTTT
TRBJ1-6 NA NA TRBV10-3 CAISAGPGDTHSPLHF TGTGCCATCAGTGCAGGACCAGGGGACACCCATTCACCCCTCCACTTT